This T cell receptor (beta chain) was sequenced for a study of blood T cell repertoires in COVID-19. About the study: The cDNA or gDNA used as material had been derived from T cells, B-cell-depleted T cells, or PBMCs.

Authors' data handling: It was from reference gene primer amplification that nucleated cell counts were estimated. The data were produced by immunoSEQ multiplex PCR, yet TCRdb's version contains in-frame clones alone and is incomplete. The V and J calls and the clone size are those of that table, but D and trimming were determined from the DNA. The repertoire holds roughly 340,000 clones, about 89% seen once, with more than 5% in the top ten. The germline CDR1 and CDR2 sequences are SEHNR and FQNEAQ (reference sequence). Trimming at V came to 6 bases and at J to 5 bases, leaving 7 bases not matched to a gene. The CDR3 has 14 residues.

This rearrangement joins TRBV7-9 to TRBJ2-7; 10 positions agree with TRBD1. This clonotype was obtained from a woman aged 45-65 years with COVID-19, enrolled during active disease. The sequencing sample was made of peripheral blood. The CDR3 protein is CASREGQGLHEQYF. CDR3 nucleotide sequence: TGTGCCAGCAGGGAGGGACAGGGGTTGCACGAGCAGTACTTC.